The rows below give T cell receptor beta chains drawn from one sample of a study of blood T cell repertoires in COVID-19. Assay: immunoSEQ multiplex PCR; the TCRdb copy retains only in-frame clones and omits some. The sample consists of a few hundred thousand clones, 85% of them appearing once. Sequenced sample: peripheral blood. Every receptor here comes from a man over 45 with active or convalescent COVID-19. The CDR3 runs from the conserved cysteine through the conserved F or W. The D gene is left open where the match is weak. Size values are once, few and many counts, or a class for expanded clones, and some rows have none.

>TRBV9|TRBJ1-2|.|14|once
TGTGCCAGCAGCCCCCTCAGGGTCGCGAGTGGCTACACCTTC
CASSPLRVASGYTF
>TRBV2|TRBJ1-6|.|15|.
TGTGCCAGCAGTGAAACTCAGGCGTTGGGTTCACCCCTCCACTTT
CASSETQALGSPLHF
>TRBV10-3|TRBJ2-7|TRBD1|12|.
TGTGCCACCGGGACAGGGTATAACGAGCAGTACTTC
CATGTGYNEQYF
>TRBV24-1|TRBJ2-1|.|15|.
TGTGCCACCCAAGATCCTAGGGGGAGGGCGGATGAGCAGTTCTTC
CATQDPRGRADEQFF
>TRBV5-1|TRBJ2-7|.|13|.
TGCGCCAGCAGCACCAGGGTGTCCTACGAGCAGTACTTC
CASSTRVSYEQYF
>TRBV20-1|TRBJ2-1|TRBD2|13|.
TGCAGTGCTAGTGGTCTAGCGGGCAATGAGCAGTTCTTC
CSASGLAGNEQFF
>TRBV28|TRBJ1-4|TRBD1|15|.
TGTGCCACCGTCTGGGGGACAGGGGGGGAGGTGAAACTGTTTTTT
CATVWGTGGEVKLFF
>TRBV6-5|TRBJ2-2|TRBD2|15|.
TGTGCCAGCCGAGGGACTAGATTTAACACCGGGGAGCTGTTTTTT
CASRGTRFNTGELFF
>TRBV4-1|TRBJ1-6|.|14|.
TGCGCCAGCAGCCAAGAGGTGCCAGGGTCACCCCTCCACTTT
CASSQEVPGSPLHF
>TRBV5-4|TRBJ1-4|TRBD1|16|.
TGTGCCAGCAGCTTGGACAGGGGGAGTGCTAATGAAAAACTGTTTTTT
CASSLDRGSANEKLFF
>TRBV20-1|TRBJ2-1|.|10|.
TGCAGTGCTAACCGGGGAGAGCAGTTCTTC
CSANRGEQFF
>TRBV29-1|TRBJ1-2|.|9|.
TGCAGCGTTGCGGATGGCTACACCTTC
CSVADGYTF
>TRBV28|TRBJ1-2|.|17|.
TGTGCCAGCAGTTTAGAAGTAGGGACGGGAGCTAACTATGGCTACACCTTC
CASSLEVGTGANYGYTF
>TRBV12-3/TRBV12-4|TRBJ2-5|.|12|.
TGTGCCAGCACACATGGGCAGGAGACCCAGTACTTC
CASTHGQETQYF
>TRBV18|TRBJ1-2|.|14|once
TGTGCCAGCTCACCCGTCGACAGGAACTATGGCTACACCTTC
CASSPVDRNYGYTF
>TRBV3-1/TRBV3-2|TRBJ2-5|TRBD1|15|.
TGTGCCAGCAGCCGGGGGGACAGGGGAAGAGAGACCCAGTACTTC
CASSRGDRGRETQYF
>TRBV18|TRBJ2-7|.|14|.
TGTGCCAGCTCACCACCGAGCAGGGCCTACGAGCAGTACTTC
CASSPPSRAYEQYF
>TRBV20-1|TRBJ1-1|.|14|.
TGCAGTGCTAGTAGAGCCGGGGGAAACACTGAAGCTTTCTTT
CSASRAGGNTEAFF
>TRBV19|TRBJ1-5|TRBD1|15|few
TGTGCCAGTAGTATGGACAGGGGATGGGATCAGCCCCAGCATTTT
CASSMDRGWDQPQHF
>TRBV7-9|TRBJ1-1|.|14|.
TGTGCCAGCAGCTCCACGATCCGACCACTAGGAGCTTTCTTT
CASSSTIRPLGAFF
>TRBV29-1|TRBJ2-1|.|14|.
TGCAGCGTTGATTCGTTGGCGGGAAACAATGAGCAGTTCTTC
CSVDSLAGNNEQFF
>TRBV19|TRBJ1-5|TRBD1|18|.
TGTGCCAGTAGTTTTGTGGCGACAGGGCGGTTTGGCAATCAGCCCCAGCATTTT
CASSFVATGRFGNQPQHF
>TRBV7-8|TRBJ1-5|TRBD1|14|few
TGTGCCAGTTCAACAGGGGGAGGTCTACAGCCCCAGCATTTT
CASSTGGGLQPQHF
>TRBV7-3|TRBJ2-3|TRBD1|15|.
TGTGCCAGCAGCTCCGACAGGGGCCCCGTAGATACGCAGTATTTT
CASSSDRGPVDTQYF
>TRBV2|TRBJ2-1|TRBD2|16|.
TGTGCCAGCAGTTCGACTAGCGGGGGACGCTACAATGAGCAGTTCTTC
CASSSTSGGRYNEQFF
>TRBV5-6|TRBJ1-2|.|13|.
TGTGCCAGCAGCCCCGGGAGGTACTATGGCTACACCTTC
CASSPGRYYGYTF
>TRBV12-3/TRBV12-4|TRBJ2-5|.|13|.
TGTGCCAGCAGTCCCACAAACCAAGAGACCCAGTACTTC
CASSPTNQETQYF
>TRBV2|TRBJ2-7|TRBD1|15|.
TGTGCCAGCAGTCACGGACAGGGGGGATCCTACGAGCAGTACTTC
CASSHGQGGSYEQYF
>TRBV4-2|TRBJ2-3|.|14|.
TGTGCCAGCAGCTCGGGACTCCCAGGGGATACGCAGTATTTT
CASSSGLPGDTQYF
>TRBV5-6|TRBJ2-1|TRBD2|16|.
TGTGCCAGCAGCTACATACTAGCGGGAGGGCCCAGTGAGCAGTTCTTC
CASSYILAGGPSEQFF
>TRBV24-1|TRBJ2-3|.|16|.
TGTGCCACCAGTGAGGCCCGTCCGATGAACACAGATACGCAGTATTTT
CATSEARPMNTDTQYF
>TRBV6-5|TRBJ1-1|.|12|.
TGTGCCAGCAGCGTGAACAGGGCTGAAGCTTTCTTT
CASSVNRAEAFF
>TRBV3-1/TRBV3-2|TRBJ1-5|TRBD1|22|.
TGTGCCAGCAGCCAAGGGGGGGTGTACAGGGGACCCGGGGCAAATAGCAATCAGCCCCAGCATTTT
CASSQGGVYRGPGANSNQPQHF
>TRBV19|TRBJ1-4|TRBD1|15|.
TGTGCCAGTAGTTCGCTGACAGGGGGCCGAGAAAAACTGTTTTTT
CASSSLTGGREKLFF
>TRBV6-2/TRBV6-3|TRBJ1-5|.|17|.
TGTGCCAGCAGTTTACTCAACCCCAGGGAAGCAAGACAGCCCCAGCATTTT
CASSLLNPREARQPQHF
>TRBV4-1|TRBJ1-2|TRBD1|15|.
TGCGCCAGCAGCCAACACTCACAGGGGTTCTATGGCTACACCTTC
CASSQHSQGFYGYTF
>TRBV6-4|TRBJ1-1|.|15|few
TGTGCCAGCAGTGACTGGGCGGTACAGGACACTGAAGCTTTCTTT
CASSDWAVQDTEAFF
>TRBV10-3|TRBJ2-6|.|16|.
TGTGCCATCAGTGAGCTGGTGGGGCCTGGGGCCAACGTCCTGACTTTC
CAISELVGPGANVLTF
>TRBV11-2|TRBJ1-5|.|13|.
TGTGCCAGCAGCTTAGTATCGGGACAGCCCCAGCATTTT
CASSLVSGQPQHF
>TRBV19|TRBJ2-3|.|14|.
TGTGCCAGTAGTATAGATCCTCGCACAGATACGCAGTATTTT
CASSIDPRTDTQYF
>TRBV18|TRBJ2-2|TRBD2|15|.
TGTGCCAGCTCCCCTATAGCGGGAGAGACCGGGGAGCTGTTTTTT
CASSPIAGETGELFF
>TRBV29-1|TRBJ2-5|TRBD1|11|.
TGCAGCGTTCGACAGGGTGGGACCCAGTACTTC
CSVRQGGTQYF
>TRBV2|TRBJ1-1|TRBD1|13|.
TGTGCCAGTAGGGACAGGGGGCGCGATGAAGCTTTCTTT
CASRDRGRDEAFF
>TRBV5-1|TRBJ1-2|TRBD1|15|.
TGCGCCAGCAGGGACGGGACAGGGGCTAACTATGGCTACACCTTC
CASRDGTGANYGYTF
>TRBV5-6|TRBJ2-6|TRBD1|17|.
TGTGCCAGCACCGTCTTCGGGACAGGTGCCGGGGCCAACGTCCTGACTTTC
CASTVFGTGAGANVLTF
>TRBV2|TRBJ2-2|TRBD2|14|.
TGTGCCAGCCGGACTAGCGGGAGTTCTGGGGAGCTGTTTTTT
CASRTSGSSGELFF
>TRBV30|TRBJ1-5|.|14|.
TGTGCCTGGAGTGTACGCAGGGCAGATCAGCCCCAGCATTTT
CAWSVRRADQPQHF
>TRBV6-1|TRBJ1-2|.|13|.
TGTGCCAGCAGTGAATCCGGGGTCGCTGGCTACACCTTC
CASSESGVAGYTF
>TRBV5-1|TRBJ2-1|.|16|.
TGCGCCAGCAGCCCCGACGGGCTAGCGATTTACAATGAGCAGTTCTTC
CASSPDGLAIYNEQFF
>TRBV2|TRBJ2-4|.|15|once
TGTGCCAGCAGTGAGGGGGTCAGGGAGGTCAACATTCAGTACTTC
CASSEGVREVNIQYF
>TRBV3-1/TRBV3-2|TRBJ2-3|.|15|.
TGTGCCAGCAGCCAAGAGTCGAAAGGGGCAGATACGCAGTATTTT
CASSQESKGADTQYF
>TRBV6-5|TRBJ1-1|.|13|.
TGTGCCAGCAGGGAGACAGTGAACACTGAAGCTTTCTTT
CASRETVNTEAFF
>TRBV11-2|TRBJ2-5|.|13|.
TGTGCCAGCGCGGGCACCCCAAAAGAGACCCAGTACTTC
CASAGTPKETQYF
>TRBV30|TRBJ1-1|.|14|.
TGTGCCTGGAGCCCCTGGGGGGTGAACACTGAAGCTTTCTTT
CAWSPWGVNTEAFF
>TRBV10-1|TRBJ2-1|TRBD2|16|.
TGCGCCAGCAGTGATTGGGGCGCTGGGGGGGGAGATGAGCAGTTCTTC
CASSDWGAGGGDEQFF